In its sample, the clone carrying this T cell receptor (beta chain) was seen once. Some clones are missing from TCRdb's copy, which holds only in-frame ones; the method was immunoSEQ multiplex PCR. The top ten clones hold around 4% of a sample with 110,000 or so clones, 94% of them seen once. V was trimmed by 4 bases and J by 9 bases, leaving 9 bases between them. CDR1 is SGHTA and CDR2 is FQGNSA in the germline V gene. This CDR3 has 12 residues. The sample comes from a study of brain T cells in children with intractable seizures. The sample was peripheral blood, taken at surgery. The TCR was taken from a boy in the first two years of life with hemimegalencephaly and intractable seizures. The genes are TRBV7-2 and TRBJ2-2; D is unclear. CDR3 residues: CASSYDRWELFF. The CDR3, as DNA: TGTGCCAGCAGCTACGACCGTTGGGAGCTGTTTTTT.